The 27 T cell receptor beta chains given below trace back to one sample, sequenced in a study of early T cells in non-severe SARS-CoV-2 infection (dated by TCRdb to the early 2020s). The library was prepared using 5' RACE. Reads for this sample came from a NextSeq 500. TCRdb applied fastp at Q25 and MiXCR to the public reads, then kept only in-frame beta chains. Here each entry gathers all rows of one CDR3 protein and keeps the most common genes and DNA. The table for this sample lists roughly 80,000 distinct CDR3 sequences; 11% to 15% of them were counted only once. 3% of the sample comes from the top ten. Sequencing was performed on whole blood. These receptors were taken from an adult who was a healthcare worker with PCR-confirmed SARS-CoV-2 infection or an uninfected control (not recorded which).

This clonotype was observed at least ten times. J is TRBJ2-5 and V is TRBV7-2; 9 bases are shared with TRBD2. CDR1 and CDR2 from the germline V gene are SGHTA and FQGNSA. CDR3 length: 14 amino acids. V was clipped by 8 bases and J by 5 bases; unmatched bases: 9. The CDR3 nucleotides read TGTGCCAGCGGTCCTGCGGGGGGGCCTGAGACCCAGTACTTC. It is translated as CASGPAGGPETQYF. Full variable domain (remainder filled in from reference TRBV7-2 and TRBJ2-5): GAGVSQSPSNKVTEKGKDVELRCDPISGHTALYWYRQSLGQGLEFLIYFQGNSAPDKSGLPSDRFSAERTGGSVSTLTIQRTQQEDSAVYLCASGPAGGPETQYFGPGTRLLVL.

This clonotype has only a few counts. J is TRBJ2-7 and V is TRBV10-1; D gene unclear. The CDR3 has 13 residues. Between the trimmed V and J ends, which lost 9 bases and 6 bases, there was a span of 18 bases. The V gene's germline CDR1 is WNHNN and CDR2 SYGVQD (reference sequence). CDR3 amino acids: CASGAQSVGEQYF. The CDR3 DNA reads as TGCGCCAGTGGAGCACAGTCGGTAGGCGAGCAGTACTTC.

This clonotype was detected only a few times. This chain links TRBV3-1 with TRBJ2-7, with D possibly TRBD2 on 5 matching bases. CDR3 length equals 15 residues. V was cut by 4 bases and J by 0 bases, with 13 bases left in between. Germline assignment: CDR1 LGHDT and CDR2 YNNKEL (reference sequence). CDR3 residues: CASSLGGRNSYEQYF. DNA for the CDR3: TGTGCCAGCAGCCTCGGAGGCAGGAACTCCTACGAGCAGTACTTC.

The CDR3: CASSFSGLTTYEQYF. The DNA for the CDR3 is TGTGCCAGCAGTTTTAGCGGGCTAACTACCTACGAGCAGTACTTC. The rearrangement links TRBV6-2 or TRBV6-3 to TRBJ2-7, with 7 bases identical to TRBD2. This CDR3 is 15 amino acids long. The V gene's germline CDR1 is MNHEY and CDR2 SVGEGT. V dropped 4 bases and J dropped 2; count of bases not matched to a gene: 8.

This clonotype came up many times. This chain connects TRBV4-1 to TRBJ2-7; 7 bases map to TRBD2. The germline V gene encodes CDR1 MGHRA and CDR2 YSYEKL. J was trimmed by 5 bases and V by 0 bases; bases with no gene match: 7. This CDR3 contains 15 residues. The CDR3 nucleotides read TGCGCCAGCAGCCAAGAGGGGAGGGATGGTGACGAGCAGTACTTC. It translates to CASSQEGRDGDEQYF.

Only a few counts were recorded for this clonotype. V is TRBV12-5 and J is TRBJ1-1; tentative D call: TRBD1 (5 bases). The CDR3 is made up of 12 amino acids. V dropped 1 base and J dropped 11 bases, with 11 bases sitting between them. In germline, CDR1 is LGHNT, CDR2 FRNRAP. In DNA, the CDR3 is TGTGCTAGTGGTTTGGGCCAGGGCAGTGCTTTCTTT. Its translation is CASGLGQGSAFF.

This clonotype has ten or more counts. The chain couples TRBV29-1 to TRBJ2-4, with 13 bases fitting TRBD2. V was clipped by 6 bases and J by 6 bases; unmatched bases: 5. This CDR3 is built from 14 residues. Germline assignment: CDR1 SQVTM and CDR2 ANQGSEA. Here the CDR3 reads CSVTTSGRPNIQYF. The CDR3 bases are TGCAGCGTAACGACTAGCGGGAGGCCAAACATTCAGTACTTC.

This clonotype was seen many times. The J gene is TRBJ2-2, the V gene TRBV10-3; possibly TRBD1 for D (5 bases). The CDR3 spans 15 residues. From germline, CDR1 is ENHRY and CDR2 SYGVKD. With 3 bases removed from V and 2 bases from J, the gap between germline ends came to 10 bases. The CDR3 sequence: CAISDRTSNTGELFF. The CDR3 bases are TGTGCCATCAGTGACCGGACAAGCAACACCGGGGAGCTGTTTTTT.

The genes are TRBV20-1 and TRBJ1-1, with 8 nucleotides matching TRBD1. The CDR3 is 14 residues long. V gave up 6 bases and J gave up 1 base; unmatched junction bases: 7. Germline V gene lookup returns CDR1 DFQATT and CDR2 SNEGSKA (reference sequence). The chain's CDR3 is CSATRTGWNTEAFF. The DNA of the CDR3 is TGCAGTGCGACCCGGACAGGGTGGAACACTGAAGCTTTCTTT.

The CDR3 sequence: CASSLVTGARQYF. The CDR3 bases are TGTGCCAGCAGTTTGGTCACAGGGGCTCGGCAGTACTTC. The chain carries TRBV28 and TRBJ2-7; 7 bases are a match to TRBD1. V lost 3 bases and J lost 9; bases outside the gene matches: 8. The length of the CDR3 is 13 residues. Germline values: CDR1 MDHEN, CDR2 SYDVKM.

This clonotype turned up a few times. A read error may produce the germline difference seen at one junction end. The CDR3 coding sequence is TGTGCCAGCAGCCCACTAGCGGGGGGAACGACAGATGCGCAGTATTTT. This translates into CASSPLAGGTTDAQYF. V gene TRBV3-1 combines with J gene TRBJ2-3; 12 nucleotides match TRBD2. This CDR3 is 16 amino acids long. Germline lookup yields CDR1 LGHDT and CDR2 YNNKEL (reference sequence).

For this clonotype: A much larger clone differs from this one at a single base, so this may be a read error. The chain carries TRBV5-1 and TRBJ2-7, with D unresolved. From germline, CDR1 is SGHRS and CDR2 YFSETQ. This CDR3 contains 13 residues. Trimming left V 5 bases short and J 2 bases short, with 11 bases between. CDR3 protein: CASRPGPAYEQYF. The CDR3 DNA is TGCGCCAGCAGGCCCGGACCTGCCTACGAGCAGTACTTC. Complete variable domain (other parts from reference TRBV5-1 and TRBJ2-7): KAGVTQTPRYLIKTRGQQVTLSCSPISGHRSVSWYQQTPGQGLQFLFEYFSETQRNKGNFPGRFSGRQFSNSRSEMNVSTLELGDSALYLCASRPGPAYEQYFGPGTRLTVT.

The J gene is TRBJ2-5, the V gene TRBV27; 16 nucleotides agree with TRBD2. This CDR3 contains 17 residues. The J segment lost 5 bases and the V segment lost 2 bases, leaving 5 bases of the junction unmatched. Germline loops: CDR1 MNHEY, CDR2 SMNVEV (reference sequence). CDR3 amino acids: CASSLAGLAGGQETQYF. CDR3 nucleotides: TGTGCCAGCAGTTTAGCGGGACTAGCGGGGGGGCAGGAGACCCAGTACTTC.

This clonotype was seen a handful of times. V gene TRBV6-4 combines with J gene TRBJ2-7, with 7 bases lining up with TRBD2. This CDR3 comprises 15 residues. Per germline, CDR1 MRHNA and CDR2 SNTAGT. Trimming cost V 10 bases and J 3 bases; bases outside gene matches: 15. This chain's CDR3 is CATIPISGPFYEQYF. The CDR3 nucleotides read TGTGCCACCATTCCCATTAGCGGGCCGTTCTACGAGCAGTACTTC.

The chain joins TRBV5-1 to TRBJ2-5, with D possibly being TRBD2 (7 bases). The germline CDR1 and CDR2 sequences are SGHRS and YFSETQ. V lost 3 bases to trimming and J lost 13 bases, with 16 bases between them. This CDR3 region has 12 residues. This chain's CDR3 is CASSSPGGPGYF. The CDR3 coding sequence is TGCGCCAGCAGCTCCCCCGGGGGGCCCGGGTACTTC.

V is TRBV6-5 and J is TRBJ2-2, with TRBD2 matching over 8 bases. V lost 6 bases to trimming and J lost 5 bases; unmatched junction nucleotides: 11. The germline gives CDR1 MNHEY, CDR2 SVGAGI. The CDR3 runs to 16 residues. This CDR3 is CASSKGLIAGTGELFF. The CDR3 coding sequence is TGTGCCAGCAGCAAAGGGTTGATAGCGGGAACCGGGGAGCTGTTTTTT.

There are many counts of this clonotype. J is TRBJ1-5 and V is TRBV3-1, with no clear D. Trimming left V 1 base short and J 7 bases short, with 8 bases between. Germline V lookup: CDR1 LGHDT, CDR2 YNNKEL (reference sequence). The CDR3 length is 13 residues. This CDR3 is CASSQGTAQPQHF. The DNA of the CDR3 is TGTGCCAGCAGCCAAGGTACGGCGCAGCCCCAGCATTTT. The complete variable domain, with remaining parts taken from reference TRBV3-1 and TRBJ1-5, reads DTAVSQTPKYLVTQMGNDKSIKCEQNLGHDTMYWYKQDSKKFLKIMFSYNNKELIINETVPNRFSPKSPDKAHLNLHINSLELGDSAVYFCASSQGTAQPQHFGDGTRLSIL.

This clonotype came up a few times. This rearrangement joins TRBV4-1 to TRBJ2-5; 7 bases align to TRBD1. Germline values: CDR1 MGHRA, CDR2 YSYEKL. With V trimmed by 1 base and J by 5 bases, 4 bases remained unmatched. The CDR3 runs to 14 residues. CDR3 residues: CASSQGQGTETQYF. CDR3 nucleotides: TGCGCCAGCAGCCAAGGACAGGGTACGGAGACCCAGTACTTC.

This clonotype turned up a few times. The DNA for the CDR3 is TGTGCCAGCAGCCCGACAGTGGTTGAAAAACTGTTTTTT. This translates into CASSPTVVEKLFF. V gene TRBV27 combines with J gene TRBJ1-4; possible D gene TRBD1, 5 bases. Germline CDR1 and CDR2: MNHEY and SMNVEV (reference sequence). The ends were cut back, 6 bases at V and 7 bases at J, with 12 bases in the middle. CDR3 length: 13 amino acids.

The gene calls are TRBV6-1 and TRBJ2-2; TRBD2 matches at 11 bases. Per germline, CDR1 MNHNS and CDR2 SASEGT. The junction had 2 bases not matched to a gene; V was cut back by 5 bases and J by 3 bases. The CDR3 loop spans 15 amino acids. In nucleotides, the CDR3 is TGTGCCAGCAGTTTACTAGCGGGGGACACCGGGGAGCTGTTTTTT. It translates to CASSLLAGDTGELFF.

This clonotype was counted a few times. This sequence joins TRBV29-1 and TRBJ2-7; 8 nucleotides match TRBD1. The CDR3 runs to 13 residues. V gave up 2 bases and J gave up 4 bases; unmatched junction bases: 4. Germline values: CDR1 SQVTM, CDR2 ANQGSEA. The CDR3 loop is CSVELTGGYEQYF. The CDR3 DNA follows: TGCAGCGTTGAACTAACAGGGGGGTACGAGCAGTACTTC.

This clonotype was detected only a few times. The CDR3 protein is CASSPGQGGKYF. DNA for the CDR3: TGTGCCAGCAGCCCGGGACAGGGGGGGAAGTACTTC. The rearrangement joins TRBV12-3 or TRBV12-4 to TRBJ2-7; 11 positions agree with TRBD1. This CDR3 comprises 12 residues. J lost 11 bases, V lost 6 bases, and 6 bases had no gene match.

The chain combines TRBV29-1 with TRBJ2-3, with 9 bases aligning to TRBD2. The junction had 10 bases not matched to a gene; V was cut back by 3 bases and J by 3 bases. The CDR3 is 16 residues long. Germline V CDR1 and CDR2: SQVTM, ANQGSEA. The CDR3 DNA sequence: TGCAGCGTTGATGAGGCGGGAGGGTTCCGAACAGATACGCAGTATTTT. Encoded protein: CSVDEAGGFRTDTQYF.

This clonotype has at least ten counts. V is TRBV11-2 and J is TRBJ2-3; the D is unclear. The V end was cut by 0 bases, the J end by 2 bases, with 9 bases between. Germline V gene sequence: CDR1 SGHAT, CDR2 FQNNGV. The CDR3 has 15 amino acids. The CDR3 spells CASSLDVGYTDTQYF. The CDR3 bases are TGTGCCAGCAGCTTAGACGTCGGATACACAGATACGCAGTATTTT.

Many counts were recorded for this clonotype. The gene calls are TRBV18 and TRBJ2-7; 11 bases align to TRBD2. V lost 3 bases, J lost 0 bases, and 7 bases stayed unmatched. CDR1 KGHSH and CDR2 LQKENI come from the germline V gene. The CDR3 spans 17 residues. Here the CDR3 reads CASSPPGTSGGSYEQYF. The CDR3, as DNA: TGTGCCAGCTCACCCCCCGGGACTAGCGGCGGCTCCTACGAGCAGTACTTC.

This clonotype turned up a few times. V and J are TRBV27 and TRBJ1-5; D remains unclear. The CDR3 consists of 15 residues. Germline V lookup: CDR1 MNHEY, CDR2 SMNVEV (reference sequence). V was shortened by 6 bases and J by 1 base, with 13 bases between the two germline ends. The CDR3 region has the DNA TGTGCCAGCAGCCAGTCGTCCGGGAGCAATCAGCCCCAGCATTTT. Its translation is CASSQSSGSNQPQHF.

The chain joins TRBV5-5 to TRBJ2-6; 7 bases are shared with TRBD1. Germline-derived CDR1 and CDR2 are SGHKS and YYEKEE (reference sequence). The V segment lost 0 bases and the J segment 0 bases; nucleotides outside the gene matches: 0. CDR3 length: 16 residues. CDR3 region: CASSLDRGSGANVLTF. As DNA, the CDR3 is TGTGCCAGCAGCTTGGACAGGGGCTCTGGGGCCAACGTCCTGACTTTC.